Listed here are 27 T cell receptor beta chains from one sample, sequenced in a study of blood T cell repertoires in COVID-19. Profiled with immunoSEQ multiplex PCR; TCRdb holds only in-frame clones, not every one. The sample has 250,000 to 350,000 clones; under 90% are singletons. Sample: peripheral blood. The receptors shown here come from a woman aged 30 to 39 with COVID-19, enrolled during active disease.

The chain employs TRBV30 and TRBJ1-6, with a weak D call TRBD1 (5 bases). The germline V gene has CDR1 GTSNPN and CDR2 SVGIG (reference sequence). V dropped 2 bases and J dropped 6 bases, with 17 bases sitting between them. The CDR3 extends over 16 amino acids. Here the CDR3 reads CAWSTPLDIFNSPLHF. CDR3 sequence (DNA): TGTGCCTGGAGTACCCCCCTGGACATATTTAATTCACCCCTCCACTTT.

The chain links TRBV29-1 to TRBJ1-4; the D gene is possibly TRBD1 (6 bases). The CDR3 length is 14 residues. Deletions cut 3 bases from V and 0 bases from J, with 8 bases between. The V gene's germline CDR1 is SQVTM and CDR2 ANQGSEA. The CDR3 reads CSVETGPTNEKLFF. CDR3 nucleotide sequence: TGCAGCGTTGAGACAGGCCCAACTAATGAAAAACTGTTTTTT.

J is TRBJ1-4 and V is TRBV2; D remains unclear. The germline gives CDR1 SNHLY, CDR2 FYNNEI. The CDR3 contains 12 residues. The ends were cut back, 5 bases at V and 8 bases at J, with 9 bases in the middle. The CDR3 loop reads CASSKGGEKLFF. CDR3 coding DNA: TGTGCCAGCAGTAAGGGAGGGGAAAAACTGTTTTTT.

The rearrangement joins TRBV4-2 to TRBJ2-7; 9 nucleotides agree with TRBD2. Trimming at V came to 8 bases and at J to 0 bases, leaving 11 bases not matched to a gene. The CDR3 sequence is 16 residues long. Germline CDR1 and CDR2: LGHNA and YNFKEQ. For the CDR3, the DNA is TGTGCCAGCCGACCATCGACTAGCGGAAACTCCTACGAGCAGTACTTC. This codes for CASRPSTSGNSYEQYF.

This chain links TRBV28 with TRBJ2-3, with 8 bases matching TRBD2. J was trimmed by 3 bases and V by 6 bases; bases with no gene match: 11. The CDR3 covers 16 residues. CDR1 and CDR2 from the germline V gene are MDHEN and SYDVKM. The chain's CDR3 is CASSSTTRLATDTQYF. The CDR3 DNA sequence: TGTGCCAGCAGCTCGACGACCCGACTAGCGACAGATACGCAGTATTTT.

The gene calls are TRBV14 and TRBJ1-3; tentative D call: TRBD1 (5 bases). The ends were cut back, 1 base at V and 2 bases at J, with 15 bases in the middle. The CDR3 consists of 17 residues. Per germline, CDR1 SGHDN and CDR2 FVKESK. The CDR3 here is CASSQVGRGSAGNTIYF. The CDR3 DNA sequence: TGTGCCAGCAGCCAAGTGGGAAGGGGTTCAGCTGGAAACACCATATATTTT.

V gene TRBV30 combines with J gene TRBJ1-2; the D gene is possibly TRBD1 (6 bases). V lost 4 bases and J 4 bases, leaving 10 bases between the germline ends. The CDR3 covers 12 residues. From germline, CDR1 is GTSNPN and CDR2 SVGIG (reference sequence). This CDR3 is CAWTGGPYGYTF. The CDR3 nucleotides read TGTGCCTGGACGGGGGGCCCCTATGGCTACACCTTC.

The CDR3 DNA follows: TGTGCCAGCAGCCCCAGCGGGTGGAGTAGGGAGACCCAGTACTTC. It yields the protein CASSPSGWSRETQYF. The rearrangement uses TRBV7-9 and TRBJ2-5; D may be TRBD2 (6 bases). The germline CDR1 and CDR2 sequences are SEHNR and FQNEAQ (reference sequence). The CDR3 is 15 amino acids. Trimming left V 5 bases short and J 5 bases short, with 18 bases between.

This clone has more than one count but fewer than ten. The chain carries TRBV19 and TRBJ1-2; weak D call: TRBD1 (6 bases). The CDR3 runs to 14 residues. The V and J ends lost 1 base and 3 bases respectively, with 9 bases between them. CDR1 and CDR2 (germline): LNHDA, SQIVND (reference sequence). The CDR3 loop is CASSIVGTYYGYTF. The CDR3 DNA follows: TGTGCCAGTAGTATAGTTGGGACATACTATGGCTACACCTTC.

This chain links TRBV3-1 (or the pseudogene TRBV3-2) with TRBJ2-7; maybe TRBD1 (6 bases). Germline V gene data show CDR1 as LGHDT and CDR2 as YNNKEL (reference sequence). Trimming took 5 bases from V and 2 from J, leaving 10 bases between them. The CDR3 contains 13 residues. CDR3 nucleotide sequence: TGTGCCAGCAGCAAGGGGGTAGCCTACGAGCAGTACTTC. Its protein is CASSKGVAYEQYF.

The chain carries TRBV3-1 (or the pseudogene TRBV3-2) and TRBJ1-4; 7 nucleotides align to TRBD1. V was clipped by 1 base and J by 4 bases; unmatched bases: 6. Germline loops: CDR1 LGHDT, CDR2 YNNKEL (reference sequence). The CDR3 is 16 amino acids. CDR3 region: CASSQVGTALNEKLFF. CDR3 nucleotides: TGTGCCAGCAGCCAAGTAGGGACAGCCCTTAATGAAAAACTGTTTTTT.

This sequence joins TRBV7-9 and TRBJ2-7, with TRBD1 matching 7 bases. Germline CDR1 reads SEHNR; CDR2 reads FQNEAQ (reference sequence). The V and J ends lost 5 bases and 10 bases, in that order; junction bases with no gene match: 11. CDR3 length: 13 residues. CDR3 DNA: TGTGCCAGCAGCCAGGGGGACATACCTTATCAGTACTTC. Encoded protein: CASSQGDIPYQYF.

V usage is TRBV19 and J usage is TRBJ2-7, with a possible D match to TRBD1 (6 bases). The CDR3 contains 15 residues. Trimming removed 1 base from V and 5 bases from J, with 15 bases in between. Germline V gene lookup returns CDR1 LNHDA and CDR2 SQIVND (reference sequence). In nucleotides, the CDR3 is TGTGCCAGTAGTATAGCCCACTTACAGGGCCACGAGCAGTACTTC. Translation: CASSIAHLQGHEQYF. Variable domain in full (rest from reference TRBV19 and TRBJ2-7): DGGITQSPKYLFRKEGQNVTLSCEQNLNHDAMYWYRQDPGQGLRLIYYSQIVNDFQKGDIAEGYSVSREKKESFPLTVTSAQKNPTAFYLCASSIAHLQGHEQYFGPGTRLTVT.

The V call is TRBV7-2, the J call TRBJ1-1; 8 bases map to TRBD1. Per the germline V gene, CDR1 is SGHTA and CDR2 is FQGNSA. CDR3 size: 14 residues. Trimming at V came to 0 bases and at J to 4 bases, leaving 1 base not matched to a gene. Here the CDR3 reads CASSLADRGTEAFF. As DNA, the CDR3 is TGTGCCAGCAGCTTAGCAGACAGGGGCACTGAAGCTTTCTTT.

The CDR3: CASSLASGGYEQYF. The CDR3, as DNA: TGTGCCAGCAGCTTAGCTAGCGGGGGCTACGAGCAGTACTTC. The V and J genes are TRBV7-8 and TRBJ2-7; 9 bases are shared with TRBD2. From germline, CDR1 is SGHVS and CDR2 FQNEAQ. The CDR3 is 14 amino acids. The V gene end was trimmed by 0 bases and the J gene end by 3 bases; junction bases not matched to a gene: 0.

V usage is TRBV5-1 and J usage is TRBJ2-1, with a tentative D call TRBD1 (6 bases). CDR1 SGHRS and CDR2 YFSETQ come from the germline V gene. The V end was cut by 3 bases, the J end by 4 bases, with 14 bases between. The CDR3 has 15 amino acids. This chain's CDR3 is CASSSGQKTYNEQFF. The CDR3 DNA reads TGCGCCAGCAGCTCCGGACAGAAGACTTACAATGAGCAGTTCTTC.

The gene calls are TRBV7-6 and TRBJ1-2; D is possibly TRBD1 (5 bases). The CDR3 loop spans 15 amino acids. V lost 1 base to trimming and J lost 4 bases, with 13 bases between them. Looked up from germline, CDR1 is SGHVS and CDR2 is FNYEAQ. The CDR3 sequence: CASSLEAGQSYGYTF. Written as DNA, the CDR3 is TGTGCCAGCAGCTTAGAAGCAGGACAATCCTATGGCTACACCTTC.

The chain recombines TRBV5-4 with TRBJ2-5; no firm D call. V lost 0 bases and J 4 bases, leaving 13 bases between the germline ends. Germline CDR1 SGHNT, CDR2 YYREEE (reference sequence). CDR3 length: 15 residues. CDR3 DNA: TGTGCCAGCAGCTTGGACAGTCTAATAGGAGAGACCCAGTACTTC. Translated: CASSLDSLIGETQYF.

V and J are TRBV5-4 and TRBJ2-3, with 9 bases that match TRBD2. Germline V lookup: CDR1 SGHNT, CDR2 YYREEE (reference sequence). After removal of 5 bases from V and 4 bases from J, the junction contained 5 bases not matched to a gene. This CDR3 is built from 14 residues. The CDR3 here is CASRGAGGPDTQYF. The CDR3 coding sequence is TGTGCCAGCAGGGGAGCGGGAGGCCCAGATACGCAGTATTTT.

The J gene is TRBJ1-1, the V gene TRBV9; 7 bases line up with TRBD1. Germline V gene data show CDR1 as SGDLS and CDR2 as YYNGEE. The CDR3 runs 14 residues. The ends lost 7 bases at V and 1 base at J; junction bases unmatched: 7. CDR3 amino acids: CASERGGTNTEAFF. The CDR3 coding sequence is TGTGCCAGCGAGAGAGGGGGCACGAACACTGAAGCTTTCTTT.

The chain carries TRBV6-6 and TRBJ1-5, with TRBD1 matching 9 bases. CDR3 length: 15 amino acids. Germline CDR1 reads MNHNY; CDR2 reads SVGAGI (reference sequence). J gave up 6 bases and V 2 bases, and 5 bases lay outside the gene matches. CDR3 sequence (DNA): TGTGCCAGCAGTTACCAGGGACAGGGAAGTCAGCCCCAGCATTTT. Amino acids: CASSYQGQGSQPQHF.

This chain's CDR3 is CASSLAGQENQPQHF. CDR3 DNA: TGCGCCAGCAGCTTGGCCGGACAGGAAAATCAGCCCCAGCATTTT. The chain employs TRBV5-1 and TRBJ1-5, with 7 bases identical to TRBD1. This CDR3 is 15 amino acids long. Trimming cost V 0 bases and J 4 bases; bases outside gene matches: 4. In germline, CDR1 is SGHRS, CDR2 YFSETQ. The full variable domain, with the rest looked up from reference TRBV5-1 and TRBJ1-5, is KAGVTQTPRYLIKTRGQQVTLSCSPISGHRSVSWYQQTPGQGLQFLFEYFSETQRNKGNFPGRFSGRQFSNSRSEMNVSTLELGDSALYLCASSLAGQENQPQHFGDGTRLSIL.

As regards this clone: Other DNA sequences in this specimen translate into the identical CDR3. The chain joins TRBV7-8 to TRBJ1-1; no firm D call. Trimming took 6 bases from V and 1 from J, leaving 9 bases between them. The CDR3 sequence is 13 residues long. CDR1 is SGHVS, CDR2 FQNEAQ, per germline. In DNA, the CDR3 is TGTGCCAGCAGTCGTGCCAGGAACACTGAAGCTTTCTTT. This sequence encodes CASSRARNTEAFF.

V usage is TRBV11-2 and J usage is TRBJ2-1; possible D gene TRBD2, 5 bases. V lost 0 bases, J lost 5 bases, and 8 bases lay in between. This CDR3 is built from 14 residues. CDR1 and CDR2 (germline): SGHAT, FQNNGV. The CDR3 DNA reads as TGTGCCAGCAGCTTAGAGAGGGTTAACAATGAGCAGTTCTTC. This sequence encodes CASSLERVNNEQFF.

This chain links TRBV4-1 with TRBJ1-3; a possible D gene is TRBD1 (5 bases). The ends were cut back, 4 bases at V and 0 bases at J, with 13 bases in the middle. CDR3 length: 16 amino acids. Per germline, CDR1 MGHRA and CDR2 YSYEKL. CDR3 bases: TGCGCCAGCAGCCTGGCAGCGACAGCCTCTGGAAACACCATATATTTT. Its translation: CASSLAATASGNTIYF.

This rearrangement joins TRBV28 to TRBJ1-1; a weak D match, TRBD1 (5 bases). CDR1 and CDR2 from the germline V gene are MDHEN and SYDVKM. This CDR3 contains 15 residues. Trimming shortened V by 4 bases and J by 4 bases, and 16 bases separated the two germline ends. This CDR3 reads CASSSLRGGITEAFF. CDR3 DNA sequence: TGTGCCAGCAGTTCCCTTAGGGGTGGGATCACTGAAGCTTTCTTT.

V gene TRBV5-8 combines with J gene TRBJ2-1, with TRBD2 matching 11 bases. With V trimmed by 0 bases and J by 4 bases, 6 bases remained unmatched. The CDR3 is 17 amino acids. Germline-derived CDR1 and CDR2 are SGHTS and YDEGEE. The CDR3 region is CASSLGSTSGIYNEQFF. CDR3 nucleotide sequence: TGTGCCAGCAGCTTGGGGTCGACTAGCGGGATTTACAATGAGCAGTTCTTC. Variable domain in full (rest from reference TRBV5-8 and TRBJ2-1): EAGVTQSPTHLIKTRGQQATLRCSPISGHTSVYWYQQALGLGLQFLLWYDEGEERNRGNFPPRFSGRQFPNYSSELNVNALELEDSALYLCASSLGSTSGIYNEQFFGPGTRLTVL.